The 16 T cell receptor beta chains in this list originate from one sample, sequenced in a study of CD8+ T cells in alopecia areata. Noted treatment: oral pan-JAK inhibitor, 5-10 mg twice daily. cDNA prepared by RNA extraction and subsequent reverse transcription served as the template for sequencing. Clones were sequenced by immunoSEQ multiplex PCR, and TCRdb holds only the in-frame ones, with some missing. The data hold 42,000 or so clones, with about nine tenths observed a single time. This sample comprised CD8+ T cells sorted from blood, obtained at week 24, from a patient treated with tofacitinib. Receptors originate from a human donor with alopecia areata.

The chain combines TRBV28 with TRBJ2-1; D could derive from TRBD1 or TRBD2 (5 bases each). The germline gives CDR1 MDHEN, CDR2 SYDVKM. The CDR3 length is 12 residues. V gave up 5 bases and J gave up 8 bases, with 10 bases separating them. CDR3 amino acids: CASSRDGYEQFF. In DNA form, the CDR3 reads TGTGCCAGCAGTAGGGACGGATATGAGCAGTTCTTC.

With regard to this clone: A junction end diverges from the germline sequence, so it may reflect a read error. The chain employs TRBV7-7 and TRBJ2-1; D remains ambiguous. The CDR3 is 13 residues long. The germline V gene encodes CDR1 SSHAT and CDR2 FNYEAQ (reference sequence). The CDR3 region has the DNA TGTGCTAGCAGCTTAGAAGGGCACAATGAGCAGTTCTTC. Protein sequence: CASSLEGHNEQFF.

V is TRBV7-6 and J is TRBJ2-2, with TRBD1 matching over 7 bases. Germline CDR1 SGHVS, CDR2 FNYEAQ. With V trimmed by 5 bases and J by 5 bases, 11 bases remained unmatched. The CDR3 spans 16 residues. CDR3 sequence: CASSPSPRGLTGELFF. The CDR3 region has the DNA TGTGCCAGCAGCCCATCCCCTAGGGGGCTGACCGGGGAGCTGTTTTTT.

J is TRBJ2-4 and V is TRBV18; 8 nucleotides agree with TRBD1. CDR3 length: 14 amino acids. V lost 2 bases, J lost 4 bases, and 1 base stayed unmatched. Germline V gene data show CDR1 as KGHSH and CDR2 as LQKENI. DNA for the CDR3: TGTGCCAGCTCACCAGACAGGGGTAAAAACATTCAGTACTTC. It specifies CASSPDRGKNIQYF.

The chain links TRBV7-9 to TRBJ2-7; possibly TRBD2 for D (6 bases). Germline V gene sequence: CDR1 SEHNR, CDR2 FQNEAQ (reference sequence). Trimming removed 5 bases at V and 0 bases at J, with 8 bases between. The CDR3 loop spans 13 amino acids. The CDR3 reads CASSRGSSYEQYF. CDR3 sequence (DNA): TGTGCCAGCAGCCGGGGGTCCTCCTACGAGCAGTACTTC.

The chain joins TRBV5-4 to TRBJ2-1, with TRBD2 identical over 8 bases. From germline, CDR1 is SGHNT and CDR2 YYREEE (reference sequence). The CDR3 has 15 amino acids. The ends lost 4 bases at V and 3 bases at J; junction bases unmatched: 6. The CDR3 sequence: CASSPLSGGYNEQFF. The CDR3 DNA sequence: TGTGCCAGCAGCCCCTTGAGCGGGGGCTACAATGAGCAGTTCTTC. Together with reference TRBV5-4 and TRBJ2-1, the CDR3 gives the full variable domain: ETGVTQSPTHLIKTRGQQVTLRCSSQSGHNTVSWYQQALGQGPQFIFQYYREEENGRGNFPPRFSGLQFPNYSSELNVNALELDDSALYLCASSPLSGGYNEQFFGPGTRLTVL.

V is TRBV6-5 and J is TRBJ2-2; D uncertain. Trimming shortened V by 4 bases and J by 1 base, and 4 bases separated the two germline ends. Per the germline V gene, CDR1 is MNHEY and CDR2 is SVGAGI. CDR3 size: 13 residues. The CDR3 sequence is CASSLRNTGELFF. For the CDR3, the DNA is TGTGCCAGCAGTTTGAGGAACACCGGGGAGCTGTTTTTT.

V usage is TRBV29-1 and J usage is TRBJ2-7; tentatively, D is TRBD1 or TRBD2 (5 bases each). This CDR3 has 13 amino acids. The germline V gene has CDR1 SQVTM and CDR2 ANQGSEA. Deletions cut 6 bases from V and 2 bases from J, with 14 bases between. The CDR3 DNA reads as TGCAGCGTGGGGAGAGACAGTCCCTACGAGCAGTACTTC. It encodes CSVGRDSPYEQYF.

The chain employs TRBV30 and TRBJ2-1; no clear D gene. Germline V gene sequence: CDR1 GTSNPN, CDR2 SVGIG (reference sequence). The CDR3 has 13 amino acids. V dropped 2 bases and J dropped 4 bases, with 9 bases sitting between them. The DNA for the CDR3 is TGTGCCTGGAGTAGTCTGGAATACAATGAGCAGTTCTTC. Protein: CAWSSLEYNEQFF.

The genes are TRBV7-9 and TRBJ2-7; D might be TRBD1 (5 bases). CDR1 is SEHNR and CDR2 is FQNEAQ in the germline V gene (reference sequence). The CDR3 is 17 amino acids. V lost 0 bases to trimming and J lost 0 bases, with 15 bases between them. The chain's CDR3 is CASSLAGLSDSSYEQYF. The CDR3 nucleotides are TGTGCCAGCAGCTTAGCCGGATTGTCCGACAGCTCCTACGAGCAGTACTTC.

The chain combines TRBV7-9 with TRBJ2-1; D possibly corresponds to TRBD1 (5 bases). In germline, CDR1 is SEHNR, CDR2 FQNEAQ (reference sequence). The CDR3 totals 12 residues. The V and J ends lost 4 bases and 8 bases respectively, with 9 bases between them. CDR3 DNA: TGTGCCAGCAGCTCCAGGGTCCATGAGCAGTTCTTC. It translates to CASSSRVHEQFF. Together with reference TRBV7-9 and TRBJ2-1, the CDR3 gives the full variable domain: DTGVSQNPRHKITKRGQNVTFRCDPISEHNRLYWYRQTLGQGPEFLTYFQNEAQLEKSRLLSDRFSAERPKGSFSTLEIQRTEQGDSAMYLCASSSRVHEQFFGPGTRLTVL.

The chain links TRBV6-5 to TRBJ1-2; D is unresolved. This CDR3 is 14 amino acids long. The ends were cut back, 2 bases at V and 4 bases at J, with 11 bases in the middle. The germline V gene has CDR1 MNHEY and CDR2 SVGAGI. The CDR3 loop is CASSYVGTGYGYTF. The CDR3 nucleotides are TGTGCCAGCAGTTACGTGGGAACCGGCTATGGCTACACCTTC.

This clone was seen a single time. The V and J genes are TRBV6-5 and TRBJ2-3; D is possibly TRBD2 (6 bases). CDR1 is MNHEY and CDR2 is SVGAGI in the germline V gene. V dropped 6 bases and J dropped 5 bases, with 18 bases sitting between them. The CDR3 has 15 amino acids. The CDR3 is CASSSNGGWGDTQYF. The DNA for the CDR3 is TGTGCCAGCAGCTCCAACGGGGGTTGGGGAGATACGCAGTATTTT.

This chain joins TRBV4-3 and TRBJ1-5; the match to TRBD1 covers 7 bases. The CDR3 has 18 amino acids. CDR1 and CDR2 (germline): LGHNA, YSLEER. V was pared by 0 bases and J by 3 bases, with 11 bases of the junction left unmatched. CDR3 DNA: TGCGCCAGCAGCCAAGATATCGGGGCAGGGGGTCTCAATCAGCCCCAGCATTTT. This codes for CASSQDIGAGGLNQPQHF.

This sequence joins TRBV9 and TRBJ1-2, with D maybe TRBD1 (6 bases). V was trimmed by 4 bases and J by 2 bases, leaving 15 bases between them. Germline lookup yields CDR1 SGDLS and CDR2 YYNGEE. The CDR3 consists of 15 residues. The CDR3 loop is CASSPRTVQNYGYTF. In DNA, the CDR3 is TGTGCCAGCAGCCCGCGGACAGTCCAAAACTATGGCTACACCTTC.

The J gene is TRBJ2-5, the V gene TRBV6-5, with D unclear. The J call is uncertain, as TRBJ2-7 better fits the DNA end. The CDR3 runs 15 residues. CDR1 MNHEY and CDR2 SVGAGI come from the germline V gene. The CDR3 loop is CASSPFKAPGNEQYF. In DNA, the CDR3 is TGTGCCAGCAGTCCTTTCAAGGCCCCTGGGAACGAGCAGTACTTC.